The clone carrying this TCR beta chain occurred many times. This sample was included in a study of T cells in Graves' hyperthyroidism and ophthalmopathy. The source material, RNA transcripts, was used to amplify TCR beta CDR3 regions. The HTBI primer set was used in a first-round RT-PCR of the TCR CDR3. TCRdb re-called the multiplex PCR reads through MiXCR, storing one row per CDR3 protein. The sample holds about 600,000 distinct CDR3 sequences; approximately 15% are singletons and the top ten take roughly 3.4%. Germline loops: CDR1 MNHEY, CDR2 SVGAGI. The V segment lost 2 bases and the J segment 5 bases; nucleotides outside the gene matches: 6. The CDR3 consists of 16 residues. It was uncontrolled infection, other autoimmune disease, pregnancy or lactation that excluded patients.

Sequencing was done on a sample of blood. The clonotype was recovered from a woman in her forties with Graves' ophthalmopathy. The V gene is TRBV6-5, the J gene TRBJ2-2, with 9 bases fitting TRBD2. The CDR3 protein is CASSYGGGAETGELFF. CDR3 nucleotide sequence: TGTGCCAGCAGTTACGGCGGGGGGGCGGAAACCGGGGAGCTGTTTTTT.